This paragraph covers one TCR beta chain sequence. This clone was picked up one time. There is no known antigen for this receptor. No much larger clonotype is one base removed from it; base qualities were not supplied. Within the sample, other DNA sequences also encode this same CDR3. This record belongs to a study of OX40 agonist ivuxolimab in advanced cancers. Some background on the complete study: The costimulatory receptor OX40 (CD134) was targeted by ivuxolimab, a fully human IgG2 agonistic monoclonal antibody. Intravenous ivuxolimab was administered to patients every 2 weeks at six dose levels: 0.01, 0.1, 0.3, 1.5, 3 and 10 mg/kg. Of the approximately 50 dose-escalation patients, hepatocellular carcinoma was present in around 20, melanoma in approximately 15, renal cell carcinoma in 9 and head and neck cancer in 9. In the dose-escalation cohort, roughly four fifths of patients were male, and the mean age was around 60 years, with a range of roughly 23 to 85. Prior anti-PD-1, anti-PD-L1 or anti-CTLA-4 therapy was permitted, and 30% to 50% of dose-escalation patients had received checkpoint inhibitors. Three dose-escalation patients achieved partial responses, one with hepatocellular carcinoma and two with cutaneous melanoma. Peripheral TCRbeta sequencing was intended to test whether TCR sequence diversity was altered and clonal T-cell expansion was caused by ivuxolimab. The paper covers the monotherapy dose-escalation part of the phase I ivuxolimab trial, which included N of about 50 patients. Summary of the overall study and its limitations: Low levels of normalized T-cell clonal expansion were also seen in some patients who did not respond. At doses of 0.1 to 3.0 mg/kg, clonal expansion of both CD4+ and CD8+ blood T cells was observed from baseline to week 6. After ivuxolimab, more expanded clones were found on average in CD8+ T cells than in CD4+ T cells. Antigen specificity was not determined for the clonally expanded peripheral T cells. Partial responders in the 0.1-3.0 mg/kg groups had among the lowest normalized peripheral clonal expansion, especially among CD8+ T cells.

Genomic DNA was extracted from sorted cells for sequencing of the TCRbeta CDR3 region. The immunoSEQ Assay was used to sequence the TCRbeta CDR3 regions. TCRdb took this table from immuneACCESS and kept in-frame rearrangements with V and J called. Such tables lack part of the clones; where checked against another copy, unresolved V genes explain under half of the gap, and the rest is unexplained. This sample is represented by 60,000 to 90,000 clones; 70% to 90% of them were singletons. Around 0.75% of the sample comes from the top ten. Patients with autoimmune disease history or receiving systemic immunosuppression were excluded from the trial. Peripheral blood for TCR sequencing was drawn from every dose cohort at baseline, at cycle 4 day 1 and at cycle 7 day 1. The samples were taken from a phase I, first-in-human, multicenter, open-label dose-escalation trial of ivuxolimab. Adults with locally advanced or metastatic melanoma, renal cell carcinoma, hepatocellular carcinoma or head and neck squamous cell carcinoma were enrolled in the trial. Before TCR sequencing, CD4+ T cells and CD8+ T cells from peripheral blood were sorted into separate populations.

V is cut by 2 bases and J by 5 bases, and the space between the germline ends is 4 bases. Including the terminal cysteine and phenylalanine, the CDR3 comprises 11 residues. Left in the record is the CDR3 DNA by itself, 33 bases read in frame from the first base. CDR1 and CDR2, looked up from the germline V gene (reference sequence), are DFQATT and SNEGSKA. The TCR originated in an adult with an advanced solid tumor such as melanoma, head and neck, liver or kidney cancer. This receptor chain uses TRBV20-1 and TRBJ2-1; no D gene is confidently identified. Sequences were derived from CD4+ or CD8+ T cells sorted from blood, sampled in a trial of the OX40 agonist ivuxolimab. The encoded CDR3 is CSARRDNEQFF. At the DNA level, the sequence is TGCAGTGCTAGACGGGACAATGAGCAGTTCTTC.